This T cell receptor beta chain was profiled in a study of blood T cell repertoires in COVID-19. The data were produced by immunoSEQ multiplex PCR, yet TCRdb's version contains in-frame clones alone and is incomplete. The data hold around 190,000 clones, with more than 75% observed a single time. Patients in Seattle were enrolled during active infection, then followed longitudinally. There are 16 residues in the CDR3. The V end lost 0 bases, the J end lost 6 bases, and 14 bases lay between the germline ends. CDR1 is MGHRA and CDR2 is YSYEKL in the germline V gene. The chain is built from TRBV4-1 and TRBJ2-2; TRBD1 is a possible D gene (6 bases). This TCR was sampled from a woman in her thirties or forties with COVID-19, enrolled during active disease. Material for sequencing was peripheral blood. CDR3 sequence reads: CASSQDHRTVPGELFF. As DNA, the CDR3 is TGCGCCAGCAGCCAAGATCATAGGACAGTCCCCGGGGAGCTGTTTTTT.